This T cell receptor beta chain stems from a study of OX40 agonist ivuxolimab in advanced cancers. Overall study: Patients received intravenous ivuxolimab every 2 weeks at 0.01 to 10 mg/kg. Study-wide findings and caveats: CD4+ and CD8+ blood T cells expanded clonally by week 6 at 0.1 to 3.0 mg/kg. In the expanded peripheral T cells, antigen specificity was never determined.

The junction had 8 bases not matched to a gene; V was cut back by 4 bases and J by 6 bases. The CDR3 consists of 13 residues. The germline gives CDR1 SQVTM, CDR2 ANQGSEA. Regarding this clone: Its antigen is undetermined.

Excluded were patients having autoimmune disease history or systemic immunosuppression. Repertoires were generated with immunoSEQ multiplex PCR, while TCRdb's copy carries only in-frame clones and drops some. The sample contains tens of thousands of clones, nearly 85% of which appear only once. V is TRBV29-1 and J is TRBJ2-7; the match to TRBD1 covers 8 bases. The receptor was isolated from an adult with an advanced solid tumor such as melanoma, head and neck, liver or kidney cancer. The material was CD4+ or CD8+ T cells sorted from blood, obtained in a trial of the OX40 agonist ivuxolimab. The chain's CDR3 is CSVADRVFGEQYF. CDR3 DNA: TGCAGCGTTGCGGACAGGGTTTTTGGCGAGCAGTACTTC.